Following are 10 T cell receptor beta chains from one sample sequenced in a study of cytomegalovirus exposure and HLA in healthy donors. The PCR used 60 Vbeta and 13 Jbeta primers. Method: immunoSEQ multiplex PCR; TCRdb's copy keeps in-frame clones and lacks some. In the table there are approximately 150,000 clones, roughly 80% of which are singletons. Sequenced input: PBMCs. The receptors stem from a man in his forties in good health and CMV-seropositive.

This clone is a singleton in its sample. The gene calls are TRBV28 and TRBJ2-7; a weak D match, TRBD2 (5 bases). The CDR3 runs 13 residues. With 4 bases removed from V and 3 bases from J, the gap between germline ends came to 10 bases. Germline V CDR1 and CDR2: MDHEN, SYDVKM. The CDR3 DNA reads TGTGCCAGCAGTTACAGAGGGTACTACGAGCAGTACTTC. Protein sequence: CASSYRGYYEQYF.

This clone has only a few counts. This chain links TRBV7-3 with TRBJ2-1, with unresolved D. Trimming cost V 1 base and J 0 bases, with 7 bases left between them. Germline assignment: CDR1 SGHTA and CDR2 FQGTGA. The CDR3 totals 15 residues. CDR3 sequence (DNA): TGTGCCAGCAGCTTAAGCGGTGACTCCTACAATGAGCAGTTCTTC. Encoded protein: CASSLSGDSYNEQFF.

The CDR3 region has the DNA TGTGCCAGTAGTATTTGGGACAGGGGTCTCGGTGAGCAGTTCTTC. Protein: CASSIWDRGLGEQFF. This chain connects TRBV19 to TRBJ2-1, with 10 bases that match TRBD1. The CDR3 spans 15 residues. V lost 3 bases, J lost 9 bases, and 8 bases stayed unmatched. CDR1 and CDR2 from the germline V gene are LNHDA and SQIVND (reference sequence). The entire variable domain, with the rest obtained from reference TRBV19 and TRBJ2-1, is as follows: DGGITQSPKYLFRKEGQNVTLSCEQNLNHDAMYWYRQDPGQGLRLIYYSQIVNDFQKGDIAEGYSVSREKKESFPLTVTSAQKNPTAFYLCASSIWDRGLGEQFFGPGTRLTVL.

V and J are TRBV9 and TRBJ1-6; weak D call: TRBD1 (6 bases). The ends were cut back, 4 bases at V and 8 bases at J, with 13 bases in the middle. CDR1 SGDLS and CDR2 YYNGEE come from the germline V gene. CDR3 length equals 14 residues. The CDR3 nucleotides are TGTGCCAGCAGCCTCCGACAGGAAGATTCACCCCTCCACTTT. This gives the protein CASSLRQEDSPLHF.

A word on this clone: An end of the junction differs from the germline gene, which may be a read error. Other DNA sequences in the sample encode the same CDR3. The chain joins TRBV28 to TRBJ1-2, with 8 bases identical to TRBD1. The CDR3 is made up of 15 amino acids. Germline loops: CDR1 MDHEN, CDR2 SYDVKM. As DNA, the CDR3 is TGCGCCAGCAGTTTACACCCAGGGGGCGACGATGGCTACACCTTC. This gives the protein CASSLHPGGDDGYTF.

The V and J genes are TRBV4-2 and TRBJ2-1, with 7 nucleotides matching TRBD2. This CDR3 has 16 amino acids. Germline V lookup: CDR1 LGHNA, CDR2 YNFKEQ. The J segment lost 0 bases and the V segment lost 3 bases, leaving 5 bases of the junction unmatched. CDR3 in amino acids: CASSHQRDYSYNEQFF. In DNA form, the CDR3 reads TGTGCCAGCAGCCACCAGCGGGACTACTCCTACAATGAGCAGTTCTTC.

This chain joins TRBV30 and TRBJ2-2; perhaps TRBD1 as D (5 bases). The CDR3 extends over 13 amino acids. The V gene lost 8 bases and the J gene lost 1 base, with 11 bases spanning the gap. Germline V gene data show CDR1 as GTSNPN and CDR2 as SVGIG (reference sequence). The CDR3 DNA follows: TGTGCCCAGGACACTCAGAACACCGGGGAGCTGTTTTTT. Translated, it gives CAQDTQNTGELFF.

The chain couples TRBV9 to TRBJ1-3, with 8 bases aligning to TRBD1. CDR3 size: 16 residues. Germline CDR1 is SGDLS and CDR2 is YYNGEE. The V and J ends lost 3 bases and 0 bases, in that order; junction bases with no gene match: 5. CDR3: CASSARQGYSGNTIYF. The CDR3 DNA reads TGTGCCAGCAGCGCAAGACAGGGGTACTCTGGAAACACCATATATTTT.

The genes are TRBV5-8 and TRBJ2-2; D gene unclear. Trimming left V 4 bases short and J 5 bases short, with 9 bases between. Germline V gene data show CDR1 as SGHTS and CDR2 as YDEGEE. The CDR3 is 13 residues long. This chain's CDR3 is CASSPAGTGELFF. The CDR3 nucleotides read TGTGCCAGCAGCCCGGCCGGGACCGGGGAGCTGTTTTTT.

The CDR3 sequence: CASSYSTSRPEETQYF. Here the CDR3 DNA reads TGTGCCAGCAGTTACTCGACTAGCCGTCCGGAGGAGACCCAGTACTTC. The V call is TRBV6-5, the J call TRBJ2-5, with 7 bases that match TRBD2. The trim removed 0 bases at V and 5 bases at J, leaving 9 bases unmatched. CDR1 MNHEY and CDR2 SVGAGI come from the germline V gene. The CDR3 runs to 16 residues.